The T cell receptor (beta chain) described here comes from a study of cytomegalovirus exposure and HLA in healthy donors. Study as a whole: About 85 million unique TCRs from HLA-typed donors were held in an early release of data.

This CDR3 has 14 residues. V lost 1 base to trimming and J lost 0 bases, with 7 bases between them. CDR1 LNHNV and CDR2 YYDKDF come from the germline V gene (reference sequence). Points on this clone: The antigen is unknown.

Study-wide findings and caveats: Later analysis identified a missense DCLRE1C variant that was linked to TCR beta V- and J-gene trimming. In vitro data verified a few CMV-associated chains as specific for CMV antigens.

The study ran its PCR with 60 Vbeta and 13 Jbeta primers. The table came from immunoSEQ multiplex PCR; TCRdb's copy has only in-frame clones and leaves some out. The sample lists under 55,000 clones, around 73% occurring once. Source material: PBMCs. The sequence was collected from a woman in her thirties in good health and CMV-seronegative. The rearrangement joins TRBV15 to TRBJ2-7; D ambiguous. CDR3: CATSRGTSSYEQYF. The DNA of the CDR3 is TGTGCCACCAGCAGAGGCACCAGCTCCTACGAGCAGTACTTC.